Below, 32 T cell receptor beta chains from the same sample are listed, as sequenced in a study of cytomegalovirus exposure and HLA in healthy donors. Here immunoSEQ multiplex PCR was the method, and the copy in TCRdb shows in-frame clones only, minus some. The sample holds under 250,000 clones, 70% to 90% seen once. The source material was PBMCs. All receptors derive from a woman aged 18-29 years in good health and CMV-seronegative.

This chain joins TRBV6-1 and TRBJ1-1; unclear D gene. CDR1 is MNHNS and CDR2 is SASEGT in the germline V gene. The CDR3 is 14 amino acids. The V gene lost 6 bases and the J gene lost 0 bases, with 11 bases spanning the gap. CDR3 sequence: CASRERRVNTEAFF. For the CDR3, the DNA is TGTGCCAGCAGGGAGCGAAGGGTGAACACTGAAGCTTTCTTT.

The chain has TRBV7-3 and TRBJ2-7, with D tentatively TRBD1 (6 bases). There are 13 residues in the CDR3. V was clipped by 5 bases and J by 6 bases, with 14 bases between them. CDR1 is SGHTA, CDR2 FQGTGA, per germline. Here the CDR3 reads CASSDRLPPEQYF. The CDR3 DNA follows: TGTGCCAGCAGCGACAGGCTCCCCCCCGAGCAGTACTTC.

The chain combines TRBV6-5 with TRBJ1-5; 7 bases are a match to TRBD1. The CDR3 length is 15 residues. Germline trimming cut 7 bases from V and 5 bases from J; bases unmatched to any gene: 11. CDR1 is MNHEY, CDR2 SVGAGI, per germline. CDR3 nucleotides: TGTGCCAGCAAACGACAGGGCGGAGGGGATCAGCCCCAGCATTTT. Amino acids: CASKRQGGGDQPQHF.

The CDR3 DNA is TGTGCCAGCAGACAGAACACTGAAGCTTTCTTT. It codes for CASRQNTEAFF. V usage is TRBV11-2 and J usage is TRBJ1-1; D not certain. Germline CDR1 is SGHAT and CDR2 is FQNNGV. V shed 6 bases and J shed 1 base, with 3 bases lying between them. The CDR3 loop spans 11 amino acids.

The V call is TRBV11-2, the J call TRBJ1-1; D is unresolved. The CDR3 runs 16 residues. CDR1 is SGHAT and CDR2 is FQNNGV in the germline V gene. The V gene lost 5 bases and the J gene lost 1 base, with 17 bases spanning the gap. In nucleotides, the CDR3 is TGTGCCAGCAGCCCCCGACCCCACCTCAGGAACACTGAAGCTTTCTTT. It specifies CASSPRPHLRNTEAFF.

This clone is a singleton in its sample. The chain joins TRBV6-5 to TRBJ2-7; tentatively, D is TRBD1 or TRBD2 (5 bases each). The germline V and J ends were trimmed by 4 bases and 3 bases, with 19 bases remaining between them. Germline CDR1 and CDR2: MNHEY and SVGAGI. The CDR3 sequence is 16 residues long. The CDR3 nucleotides are TGTGCCAGCAGTTCCCTCCTACCCGGGGACGACTACGAGCAGTACTTC. It is translated as CASSSLLPGDDYEQYF.

This clone has just a few counts. The chain joins TRBV7-8 to TRBJ2-7; D gene uncertain. The germline CDR1 and CDR2 sequences are SGHVS and FQNEAQ. Trimming left V 2 bases short and J 1 base short, with 9 bases between. The CDR3 runs to 14 residues. CDR3 residues: CASSLLDGSYEQYF. DNA for the CDR3: TGTGCCAGCAGCTTATTAGACGGTTCCTACGAGCAGTACTTC.

This sequence joins TRBV5-1 and TRBJ1-1; 10 nucleotides match TRBD1. Looked up from germline, CDR1 is SGHRS and CDR2 is YFSETQ. V lost 4 bases, J lost 10 bases, and 10 bases stayed unmatched. This CDR3 spans 14 amino acids. The DNA for the CDR3 is TGCGCCAGCAGCGCCAACCGGGACAGGGGAGCAGCTTTCTTT. Encoded protein: CASSANRDRGAAFF.

This clone was detected only once. V is TRBV9 and J is TRBJ1-3; TRBD1 aligns across 9 bases. Unmatched junction bases numbered 7, after V lost 3 bases and J lost 3 bases. Germline V lookup: CDR1 SGDLS, CDR2 YYNGEE. CDR3 length equals 16 residues. CDR3 loop: CASSAQGAKLGNTIYF. In nucleotides, the CDR3 is TGTGCCAGCAGCGCACAGGGGGCGAAACTTGGAAACACCATATATTTT.

CDR3 in DNA: TGTGCCAGTAGTCTAGGGGGCCGCACAGATACGCAGTATTTT. It specifies CASSLGGRTDTQYF. The chain links TRBV19 to TRBJ2-3, with 7 bases aligning to TRBD1. In germline, CDR1 is LNHDA, CDR2 SQIVND (reference sequence). The V and J ends lost 5 bases and 1 base, in that order; junction bases with no gene match: 3. The CDR3 loop spans 14 amino acids.

V gene TRBV30 combines with J gene TRBJ1-5; D unclear. Trimming cost V 0 bases and J 7 bases, with 16 bases left between them. The CDR3 spans 15 residues. Germline CDR1 is GTSNPN and CDR2 is SVGIG (reference sequence). CDR3 sequence: CAWSVGVVGYQPQHF. CDR3 bases: TGTGCCTGGAGTGTAGGTGTGGTCGGGTACCAGCCCCAGCATTTT.

This clone has a handful of counts. The J gene is TRBJ1-4, the V gene TRBV5-1; 7 bases align to TRBD1. The J segment lost 8 bases and the V segment lost 1 base, leaving 5 bases of the junction unmatched. CDR1 and CDR2 from the germline V gene are SGHRS and YFSETQ. The CDR3 length is 14 residues. DNA of the CDR3: TGCGCCAGCAGCTTGCGGGACAGTGGGGAAAAACTGTTTTTT. This gives the protein CASSLRDSGEKLFF.

This clone appeared once. The chain carries TRBV27 and TRBJ2-1; no firm D call. Germline V CDR1 and CDR2: MNHEY, SMNVEV (reference sequence). Deletions cut 2 bases from V and 11 bases from J, with 13 bases between. The CDR3 has 13 residues. CDR3 nucleotide sequence: TGTGCCAGCAGTTTAACCGCGGTGTTTAAGCAGTTCTTC. The encoded protein is CASSLTAVFKQFF.

This sequence joins TRBV6-6 and TRBJ1-6; maybe TRBD1 (5 bases). This CDR3 has 13 amino acids. Trimming left V 8 bases short and J 7 bases short, with 12 bases between. Germline V gene data show CDR1 as MNHNY and CDR2 as SVGAGI (reference sequence). CDR3 region: CASLVGVNSPLHF. DNA for the CDR3: TGTGCCAGCCTTGTAGGGGTGAATTCACCCCTCCACTTT.

This chain joins TRBV2 and TRBJ1-5; possibly TRBD1 for D (6 bases). In germline, CDR1 is SNHLY, CDR2 FYNNEI. V gave up 0 bases and J gave up 7 bases, with 10 bases separating them. CDR3 length equals 14 residues. CDR3 in amino acids: CASSEAGGGQPQHF. Written as DNA, the CDR3 is TGTGCCAGCAGTGAAGCTGGGGGCGGACAGCCCCAGCATTTT.

This chain uses TRBV27 with TRBJ1-2; possibly TRBD1 for D (5 bases). The germline CDR1 and CDR2 sequences are MNHEY and SMNVEV (reference sequence). V gave up 5 bases and J gave up 1 base, with 8 bases separating them. The CDR3 is made up of 13 amino acids. CDR3 sequence (DNA): TGTGCCAGCAGTGGGGCGGGTAACTATGGCTACACCTTC. This translates into CASSGAGNYGYTF.

V is TRBV27 and J is TRBJ2-1; D unclear. This CDR3 comprises 17 residues. V dropped 2 bases and J dropped 1 base, with 15 bases sitting between them. The V gene's germline CDR1 is MNHEY and CDR2 SMNVEV (reference sequence). CDR3 protein: CASSLGYRIESYNEQFF. The CDR3 bases are TGTGCCAGCAGTTTAGGCTATCGGATTGAGTCCTACAATGAGCAGTTCTTC.

The table lists this clone with a count of one. The chain is built from TRBV7-2 and TRBJ2-7; D gene uncertain. Germline loops: CDR1 SGHTA, CDR2 FQGNSA. The V end lost 3 bases, the J end lost 0 bases, and 12 bases lay between the germline ends. The CDR3 is made up of 15 amino acids. Here the CDR3 DNA reads TGTGCCAGCAGCTTCGCCAGCCTCAGCTCCTACGAGCAGTACTTC. Translated, it gives CASSFASLSSYEQYF. The full variable domain, in which reference TRBV7-2 and TRBJ2-7 provide the parts outside the CDR3, is GAGVSQSPSNKVTEKGKDVELRCDPISGHTALYWYRQSLGQGLEFLIYFQGNSAPDKSGLPSDRFSAERTGGSVSTLTIQRTQQEDSAVYLCASSFASLSSYEQYFGPGTRLTVT.

This clone showed up just once. This chain links TRBV6-5 with TRBJ1-1, with D possibly TRBD1 on 5 matching bases. CDR1 and CDR2 from the germline V gene are MNHEY and SVGAGI. V dropped 5 bases and J dropped 3 bases, with 10 bases sitting between them. The CDR3 length is 13 residues. CDR3: CASSVAGDTEAFF. In nucleotides, the CDR3 is TGTGCCAGCAGTGTAGCGGGGGACACTGAAGCTTTCTTT.

The V call is TRBV9, the J call TRBJ1-1, with 7 bases lining up with TRBD1. Trimming cost V 0 bases and J 5 bases; bases outside gene matches: 7. The CDR3 runs 15 residues. CDR1 and CDR2 (germline): SGDLS, YYNGEE. The CDR3 region is CASSVGGGAGTEAFF. In DNA form, the CDR3 reads TGTGCCAGCAGCGTAGGAGGGGGCGCGGGGACTGAAGCTTTCTTT. Based on the CDR3 plus reference TRBV9 and TRBJ1-1, the full variable domain is DSGVTQTPKHLITATGQRVTLRCSPRSGDLSVYWYQQSLDQGLQFLIQYYNGEERAKGNILERFSAQQFPDLHSELNLSSLELGDSALYFCASSVGGGAGTEAFFGQGTRLTVV.

The J gene is TRBJ1-2, the V gene TRBV28; D uncertain. With 1 base removed from V and 7 bases from J, the gap between germline ends came to 10 bases. The CDR3 covers 13 residues. From germline, CDR1 is MDHEN and CDR2 SYDVKM. The CDR3 reads CASSLSGLLGYTF. In DNA, the CDR3 is TGTGCCAGCAGTTTATCGGGCCTACTTGGCTACACCTTC.

The chain uses TRBV11-2 and TRBJ1-6; D might be TRBD1 (5 bases). The CDR3 has 14 residues. The germline V gene encodes CDR1 SGHAT and CDR2 FQNNGV. The V gene lost 3 bases and the J gene lost 7 bases, with 10 bases spanning the gap. CDR3 sequence reads: CASSLLQENSPLHF. The CDR3, as DNA: TGTGCCAGCAGCTTGTTACAGGAAAATTCACCCCTCCACTTT.

This clone was recorded once. J is TRBJ2-6 and V is TRBV6-1; perhaps TRBD1 as D (6 bases). Germline CDR1 and CDR2: MNHNS and SASEGT. Trimming cost V 5 bases and J 3 bases, with 11 bases left between them. There are 15 residues in the CDR3. The CDR3 bases are TGTGCCAGCAGTTTATCAGGGGTTGGGGCCAACGTCCTGACTTTC. It specifies CASSLSGVGANVLTF.

The genes are TRBV4-1 and TRBJ1-3; no clear D gene. Germline CDR1 is MGHRA and CDR2 is YSYEKL. Trimming removed 4 bases at V and 7 bases at J, with 8 bases between. This CDR3 comprises 12 residues. The CDR3 region is CASSRPGNTIYF. CDR3 coding DNA: TGCGCCAGCAGCCGGCCGGGGAACACCATATATTTT.

The chain is built from TRBV30 and TRBJ2-5; no definite D call. The CDR3 totals 13 residues. Looked up from germline, CDR1 is GTSNPN and CDR2 is SVGIG (reference sequence). The V end was cut by 4 bases, the J end by 7 bases, with 16 bases between. The CDR3 nucleotides are TGTGCCTGGAAGGAGCAGGCCTGGGGGACCCAGTACTTC. The encoded protein is CAWKEQAWGTQYF.

V usage is TRBV27 and J usage is TRBJ1-1; 7 nucleotides match TRBD1. This CDR3 has 18 amino acids. After removal of 3 bases from V and 1 base from J, the junction contained 14 bases not matched to a gene. Germline-derived CDR1 and CDR2 are MNHEY and SMNVEV (reference sequence). The CDR3 DNA follows: TGTGCCAGCAGTTTCCTCGGCAGGGGGGTGGGTACGAACACTGAAGCTTTCTTT. This encodes CASSFLGRGVGTNTEAFF.

The chain uses TRBV13 and TRBJ2-4; no firm D call. Germline-derived CDR1 and CDR2 are PRHDT and FYEKMQ (reference sequence). Between the trimmed V and J ends, which lost 1 base and 1 base, there was a span of 11 bases. This CDR3 contains 16 residues. The CDR3 region is CASSLEGYRAKNIQYF. The CDR3, as DNA: TGTGCCAGCAGCTTAGAAGGGTATCGGGCCAAAAACATTCAGTACTTC.

The chain links TRBV4-1 to TRBJ2-1; no definite D call. The V end lost 4 bases, the J end lost 4 bases, and 17 bases lay between the germline ends. CDR1 and CDR2 (germline): MGHRA, YSYEKL. The CDR3 has 16 residues. The CDR3 reads CASSRQWTGRYNEQFF. The CDR3 DNA sequence: TGCGCCAGCAGCCGACAATGGACCGGACGATACAATGAGCAGTTCTTC.

The count of this clone is one. The V and J genes are TRBV4-1 and TRBJ2-5; 11 bases map to TRBD2. V shed 0 bases and J 4 bases; nucleotides not matched to a gene: 1. Germline values: CDR1 MGHRA, CDR2 YSYEKL. The CDR3 is 15 amino acids. The DNA for the CDR3 is TGCGCCAGCAGCCAAGACCTAGCGGGAGGAGAGACCCAGTACTTC. Translating gives CASSQDLAGGETQYF.

There are a few counts of this clone. Written as DNA, the CDR3 is TGCGCCAGCAGCCAAGAAGGAGCGGGGGTGGGCACCGGGGAGCTGTTTTTT. Protein sequence: CASSQEGAGVGTGELFF. The rearrangement uses TRBV4-1 and TRBJ2-2; 8 bases are shared with TRBD2. Germline values: CDR1 MGHRA, CDR2 YSYEKL. CDR3 length: 17 residues. The V and J ends lost 0 bases and 4 bases, in that order; junction bases with no gene match: 7.

The V and J genes are TRBV19 and TRBJ2-1; 7 nucleotides agree with TRBD1. In germline, CDR1 is LNHDA, CDR2 SQIVND (reference sequence). J was trimmed by 6 bases and V by 8 bases; bases with no gene match: 7. The CDR3 is made up of 13 amino acids. CDR3 nucleotide sequence: TGTGCCAGTTGGGGACAGCCGAGCAATGAGCAGTTCTTC. Translating gives CASWGQPSNEQFF.

The chain uses TRBV6-5 and TRBJ2-1; D may correspond to TRBD1 or TRBD2 (5 bases each). This CDR3 spans 13 amino acids. Germline V gives CDR1 MNHEY, CDR2 SVGAGI. V was clipped by 5 bases and J by 10 bases, with 15 bases between them. The chain's CDR3 is CASSPPGRREQFF. In DNA form, the CDR3 reads TGTGCCAGCAGTCCCCCGGGACGGAGAGAGCAGTTCTTC.